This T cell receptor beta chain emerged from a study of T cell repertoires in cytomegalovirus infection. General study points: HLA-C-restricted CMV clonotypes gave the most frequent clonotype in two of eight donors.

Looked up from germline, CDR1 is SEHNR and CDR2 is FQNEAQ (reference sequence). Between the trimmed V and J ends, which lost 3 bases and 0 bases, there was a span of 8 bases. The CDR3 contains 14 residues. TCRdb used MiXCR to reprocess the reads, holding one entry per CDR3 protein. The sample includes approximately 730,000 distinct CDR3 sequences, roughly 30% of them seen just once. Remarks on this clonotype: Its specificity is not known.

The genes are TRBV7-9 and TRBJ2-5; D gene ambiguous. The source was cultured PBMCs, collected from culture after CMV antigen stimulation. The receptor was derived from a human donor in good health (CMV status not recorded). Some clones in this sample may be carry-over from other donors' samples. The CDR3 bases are TGTGCCAGCAGCTTCAACACGTACCAAGAGACCCAGTACTTC. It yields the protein CASSFNTYQETQYF.